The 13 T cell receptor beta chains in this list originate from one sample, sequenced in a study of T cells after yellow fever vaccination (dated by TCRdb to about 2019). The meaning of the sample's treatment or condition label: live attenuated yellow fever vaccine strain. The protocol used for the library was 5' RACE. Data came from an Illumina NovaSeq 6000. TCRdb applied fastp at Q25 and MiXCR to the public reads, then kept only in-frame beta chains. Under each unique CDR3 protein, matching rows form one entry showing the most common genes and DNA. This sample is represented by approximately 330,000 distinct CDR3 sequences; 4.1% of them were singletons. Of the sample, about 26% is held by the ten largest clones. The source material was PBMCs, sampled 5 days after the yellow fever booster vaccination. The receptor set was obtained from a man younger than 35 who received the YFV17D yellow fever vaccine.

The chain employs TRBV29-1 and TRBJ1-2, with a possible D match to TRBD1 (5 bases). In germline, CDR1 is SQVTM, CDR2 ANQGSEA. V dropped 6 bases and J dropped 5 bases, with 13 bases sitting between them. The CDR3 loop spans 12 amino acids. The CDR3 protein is CSVAGARYGYTF. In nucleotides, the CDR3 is TGCAGCGTGGCCGGGGCGCGTTATGGCTACACCTTC.

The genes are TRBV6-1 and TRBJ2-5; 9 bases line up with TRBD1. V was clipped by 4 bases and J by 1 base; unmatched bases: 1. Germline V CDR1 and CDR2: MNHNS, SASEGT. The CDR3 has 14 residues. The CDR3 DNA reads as TGTGCCAGCAGTGGGACAGGGGTCCAAGAGACCCAGTACTTC. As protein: CASSGTGVQETQYF.

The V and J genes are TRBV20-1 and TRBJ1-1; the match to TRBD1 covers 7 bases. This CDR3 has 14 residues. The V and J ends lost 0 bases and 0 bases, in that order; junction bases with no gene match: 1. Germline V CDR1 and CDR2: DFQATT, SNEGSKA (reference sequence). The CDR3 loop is CSAREGTVNTEAFF. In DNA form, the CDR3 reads TGCAGTGCTAGAGAGGGGACAGTGAACACTGAAGCTTTCTTT.

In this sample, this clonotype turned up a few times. For the CDR3, the DNA is TGTGCCAGCAGTCCCCGAGGCTTGGGTTCCTACGAGCAGTACTTC. As protein: CASSPRGLGSYEQYF. J is TRBJ2-7 and V is TRBV27; D uncertain. Deletions cut 5 bases from V and 1 base from J, with 15 bases between. The CDR3 is made up of 15 amino acids. The germline CDR1 and CDR2 sequences are MNHEY and SMNVEV (reference sequence).

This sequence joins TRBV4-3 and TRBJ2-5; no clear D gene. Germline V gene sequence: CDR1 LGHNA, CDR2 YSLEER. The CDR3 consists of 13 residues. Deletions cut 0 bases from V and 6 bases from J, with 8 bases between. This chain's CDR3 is CASSQDTRKTQYF. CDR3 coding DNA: TGCGCCAGCAGCCAAGATACCCGGAAGACCCAGTACTTC.

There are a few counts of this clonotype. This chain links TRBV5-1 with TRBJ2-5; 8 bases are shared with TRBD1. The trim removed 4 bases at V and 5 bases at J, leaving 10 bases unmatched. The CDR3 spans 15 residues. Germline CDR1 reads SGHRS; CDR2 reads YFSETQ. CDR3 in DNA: TGCGCCAGCAGCCTTACCGCGACAGGGGTCGAGACCCAGTACTTC. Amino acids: CASSLTATGVETQYF.

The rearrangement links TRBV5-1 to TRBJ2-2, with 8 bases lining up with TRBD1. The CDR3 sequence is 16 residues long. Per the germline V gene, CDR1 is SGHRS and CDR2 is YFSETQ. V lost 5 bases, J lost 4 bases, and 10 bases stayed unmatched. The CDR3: CASRPSTDRGTGELFF. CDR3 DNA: TGCGCCAGCAGACCGAGTACAGACAGGGGCACCGGGGAGCTGTTTTTT.

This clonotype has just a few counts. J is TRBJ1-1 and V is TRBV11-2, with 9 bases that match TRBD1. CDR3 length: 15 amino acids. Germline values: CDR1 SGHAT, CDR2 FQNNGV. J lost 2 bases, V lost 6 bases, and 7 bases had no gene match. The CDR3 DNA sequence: TGTGCCAGCAGGTACCCGGGACAGGGAAACACTGAAGCTTTCTTT. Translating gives CASRYPGQGNTEAFF. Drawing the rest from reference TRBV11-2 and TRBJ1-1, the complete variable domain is EAGVAQSPRYKIIEKRQSVAFWCNPISGHATLYWYQQILGQGPKLLIQFQNNGVVDDSQLPKDRFSAERLKGVDSTLKIQPAKLEDSAVYLCASRYPGQGNTEAFFGQGTRLTVV.

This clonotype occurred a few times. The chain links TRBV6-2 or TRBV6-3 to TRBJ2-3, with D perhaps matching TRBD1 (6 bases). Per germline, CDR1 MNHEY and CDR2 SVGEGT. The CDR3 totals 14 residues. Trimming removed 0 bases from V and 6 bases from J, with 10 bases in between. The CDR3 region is CASSYSGAGDTQYF. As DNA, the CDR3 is TGTGCCAGCAGTTACTCGGGGGCTGGGGATACGCAGTATTTT.

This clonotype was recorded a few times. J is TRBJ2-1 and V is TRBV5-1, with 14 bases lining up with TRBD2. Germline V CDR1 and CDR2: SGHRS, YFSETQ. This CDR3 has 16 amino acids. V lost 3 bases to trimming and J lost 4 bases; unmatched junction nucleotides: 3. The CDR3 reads CASSSGLAGVYNEQFF. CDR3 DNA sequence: TGCGCCAGCAGCTCGGGACTAGCGGGAGTATACAATGAGCAGTTCTTC.

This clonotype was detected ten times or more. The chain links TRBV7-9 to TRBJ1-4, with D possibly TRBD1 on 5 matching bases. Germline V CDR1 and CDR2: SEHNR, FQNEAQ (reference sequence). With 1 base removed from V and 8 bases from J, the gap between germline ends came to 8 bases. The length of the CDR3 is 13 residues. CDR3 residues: CASSLERGEKLFF. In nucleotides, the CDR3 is TGTGCCAGCAGCTTAGAGAGGGGAGAAAAACTGTTTTTT.

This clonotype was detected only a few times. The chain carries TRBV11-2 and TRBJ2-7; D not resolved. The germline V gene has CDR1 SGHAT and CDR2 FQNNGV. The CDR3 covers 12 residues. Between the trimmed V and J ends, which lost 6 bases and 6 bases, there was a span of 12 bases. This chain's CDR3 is CASSSGLAEQYF. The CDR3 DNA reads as TGTGCCAGCAGTTCGGGTTTGGCCGAGCAGTACTTC.

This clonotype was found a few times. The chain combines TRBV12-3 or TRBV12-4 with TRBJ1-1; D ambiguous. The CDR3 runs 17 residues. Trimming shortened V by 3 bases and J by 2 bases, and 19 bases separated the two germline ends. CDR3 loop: CASSLFRAWLFNTEAFF. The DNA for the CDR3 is TGTGCCAGCAGTTTGTTCCGGGCTTGGTTGTTTAACACTGAAGCTTTCTTT.